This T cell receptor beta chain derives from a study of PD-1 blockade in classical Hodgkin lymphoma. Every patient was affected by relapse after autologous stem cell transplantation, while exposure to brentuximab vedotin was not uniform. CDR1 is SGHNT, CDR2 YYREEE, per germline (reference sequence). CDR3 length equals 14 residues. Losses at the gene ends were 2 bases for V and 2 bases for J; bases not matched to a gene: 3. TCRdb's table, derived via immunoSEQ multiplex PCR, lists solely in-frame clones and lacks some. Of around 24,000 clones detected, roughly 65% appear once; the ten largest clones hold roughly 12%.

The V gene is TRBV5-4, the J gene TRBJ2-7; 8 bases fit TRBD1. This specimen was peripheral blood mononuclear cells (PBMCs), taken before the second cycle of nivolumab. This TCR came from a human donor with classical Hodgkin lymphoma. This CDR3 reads CASSLDRGPYEQYF. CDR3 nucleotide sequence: TGTGCCAGCAGCTTAGACAGGGGACCCTACGAGCAGTACTTC.